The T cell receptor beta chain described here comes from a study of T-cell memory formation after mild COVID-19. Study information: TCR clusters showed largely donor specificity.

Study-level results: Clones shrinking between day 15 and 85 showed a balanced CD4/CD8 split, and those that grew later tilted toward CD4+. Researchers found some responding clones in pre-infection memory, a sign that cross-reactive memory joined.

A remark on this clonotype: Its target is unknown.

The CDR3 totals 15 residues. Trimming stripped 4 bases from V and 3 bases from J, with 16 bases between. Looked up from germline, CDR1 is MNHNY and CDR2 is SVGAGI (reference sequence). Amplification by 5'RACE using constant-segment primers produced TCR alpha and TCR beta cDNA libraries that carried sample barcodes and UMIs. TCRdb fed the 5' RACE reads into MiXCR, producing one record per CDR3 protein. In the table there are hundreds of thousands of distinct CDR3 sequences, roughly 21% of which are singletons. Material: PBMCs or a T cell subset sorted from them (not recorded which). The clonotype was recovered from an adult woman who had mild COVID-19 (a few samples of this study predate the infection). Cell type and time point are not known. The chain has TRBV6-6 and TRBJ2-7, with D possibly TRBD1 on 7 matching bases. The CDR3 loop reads CASSSTRDSHYEQYF. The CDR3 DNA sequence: TGTGCCAGCAGTTCGACGCGGGACAGCCACTACGAGCAGTACTTC.